This T cell receptor (beta chain) came from a study of blood T cell repertoires in COVID-19. Study-wide context: COVID-19 samples collected from the United States, Italy and Spain covered acute and convalescent phases. PBMCs, B-cell-depleted T cells, or T cells were the source of the cDNA or gDNA that made up the material.

The CDR3 extends over 14 amino acids. V shed 0 bases and J shed 4 bases, with 8 bases lying between them. From germline, CDR1 is SGHRS and CDR2 YFSETQ. In the authors' methods: Using reference gene primer amplification, nucleated cell counts were estimated. TCRdb's copy holds only in-frame clones and misses some; the assay was immunoSEQ multiplex PCR. The D gene and trimming were derived from the DNA, and the V and J assignments and clone size from that table. The repertoire holds 100,000 to 130,000 clones, less than 75% seen once, with less than 2% in the top ten. The specimen sequenced was peripheral blood. This chain connects TRBV5-1 to TRBJ1-5; no clear D gene. This sequence was found in a woman in her forties with acute or convalescent COVID-19. CDR3 protein: CASSLDGVNQPQHF. The CDR3 nucleotides are TGCGCCAGCAGCTTGGATGGAGTGAATCAGCCCCAGCATTTT.